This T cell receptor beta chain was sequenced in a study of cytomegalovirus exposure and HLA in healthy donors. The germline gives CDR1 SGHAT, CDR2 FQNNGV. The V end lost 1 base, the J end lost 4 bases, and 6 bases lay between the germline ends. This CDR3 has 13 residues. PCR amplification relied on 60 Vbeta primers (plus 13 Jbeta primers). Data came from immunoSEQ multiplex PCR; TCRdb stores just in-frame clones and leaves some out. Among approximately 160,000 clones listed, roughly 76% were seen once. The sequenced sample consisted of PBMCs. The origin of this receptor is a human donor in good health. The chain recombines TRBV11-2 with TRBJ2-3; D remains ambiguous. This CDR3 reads CASSLGYADTQYF. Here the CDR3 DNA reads TGTGCCAGCAGCTTAGGCTACGCAGATACGCAGTATTTT.